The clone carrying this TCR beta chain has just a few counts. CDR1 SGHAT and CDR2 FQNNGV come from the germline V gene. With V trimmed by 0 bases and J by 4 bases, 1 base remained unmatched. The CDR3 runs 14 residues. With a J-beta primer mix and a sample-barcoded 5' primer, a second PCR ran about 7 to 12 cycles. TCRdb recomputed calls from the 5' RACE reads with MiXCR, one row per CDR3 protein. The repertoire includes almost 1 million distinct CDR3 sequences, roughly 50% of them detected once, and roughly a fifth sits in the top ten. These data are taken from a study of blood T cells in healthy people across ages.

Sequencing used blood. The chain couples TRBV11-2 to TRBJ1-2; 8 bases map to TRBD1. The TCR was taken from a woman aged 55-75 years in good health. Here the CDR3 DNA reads TGTGCCAGCAGCTTAGAGGGACAGGTCTATGGCTACACCTTC. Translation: CASSLEGQVYGYTF.